This T cell receptor beta chain derives from a study of blood T cell repertoires in COVID-19. Study in general: Specimens from acute and convalescent COVID-19 originated in the United States, Italy and Spain. From T cells, B-cell-depleted T cells, or PBMCs came the material, which was cDNA or gDNA.

Original handling: Estimated nucleated cell counts came from reference gene primer amplification. Clones were read by immunoSEQ multiplex PCR, and TCRdb kept only the in-frame ones, dropping some. V, J and clone size are taken as reported in that table, and D and trimming were inferred from the DNA itself. The sample carries 75,000 to 85,000 clones, approximately 82% recorded once. Germline V gives CDR1 LNHDA, CDR2 SQIVND (reference sequence). The CDR3 runs 13 residues. Trimming took 5 bases from V and 5 from J, leaving 11 bases between them. This chain connects TRBV19 to TRBJ2-3; D perhaps matches TRBD1 (5 bases). This TCR came from a human donor in a cohort sampled during active COVID-19. The specimen sequenced was peripheral blood. CDR3 coding DNA: TGTGCCAGTAGTCGGCAGGGCCAAGATACGCAGTATTTT. It encodes CASSRQGQDTQYF. The whole variable domain, filled in from reference TRBV19 and TRBJ2-3, reads DGGITQSPKYLFRKEGQNVTLSCEQNLNHDAMYWYRQDPGQGLRLIYYSQIVNDFQKGDIAEGYSVSREKKESFPLTVTSAQKNPTAFYLCASSRQGQDTQYFGPGTRLTVL.